This T cell receptor (beta chain) is from a study of cytomegalovirus exposure and HLA in healthy donors. Germline V gives CDR1 SQVTM, CDR2 ANQGSEA. CDR3 size: 11 residues. The V end lost 4 bases, the J end lost 5 bases, and 9 bases lay between the germline ends. Only one count was recorded for this clone. Vbeta (60) and Jbeta (13) primers were used in the PCR. Sequencing used immunoSEQ multiplex PCR; TCRdb keeps in-frame clones, though not all of them. The sample yields some 77,000 clones, approximately 79% seen once. The TCR originated in a man aged 25 to 40 in good health and CMV-seronegative. The sequenced sample consisted of PBMCs. J is TRBJ2-7 and V is TRBV29-1, with D possibly TRBD2 on 6 matching bases. CDR3 DNA sequence: TGCAGCGTTGGGAGGGTCGACGAGCAGTACTTC. Its protein is CSVGRVDEQYF.